This T cell receptor (beta chain) was retrieved from a study of blood T cell repertoires in COVID-19. Turning to the study itself: The origin of the acute and convalescent COVID-19 samples was the United States, Italy and Spain. The analysed material was cDNA or gDNA that came from T cells, B-cell-depleted T cells, or PBMCs.

Original methodology: From reference gene primer amplification, estimates of nucleated cell counts were derived. Repertoires were generated with immunoSEQ multiplex PCR, while TCRdb's copy carries only in-frame clones and drops some. Clone size and V and J calls were adopted from that table, with D and trimming inferred from the DNA. The top ten clones hold under 10% of a sample with fewer than 120,000 clones, less than 75% of them seen once. Specimen: peripheral blood. The TCR originated in a woman between 55 and 75 years old with acute or convalescent COVID-19.

CDR3 amino acids: CASSPRDRLVYGYTF. CDR3 bases: TGTGCCAGCTCACCTAGGGACAGGCTTGTCTATGGCTACACCTTC. The rearrangement uses TRBV18 and TRBJ1-2, with TRBD1 matching 8 bases. CDR3 length equals 15 residues. V gave up 3 bases and J gave up 4 bases; unmatched junction bases: 7. Germline loops: CDR1 KGHSH, CDR2 LQKENI.